This T cell receptor beta chain was found in a study of OX40 agonist ivuxolimab in advanced cancers. About the research overall: Patients were treated with intravenous ivuxolimab, dosed at 0.01 to 10 mg/kg and infused every 2 weeks.

CDR1 is MGHRA and CDR2 is YSYEKL in the germline V gene. There are 14 residues in the CDR3. V lost 0 bases to trimming and J lost 5 bases, with 11 bases between them. Repertoires were generated with immunoSEQ multiplex PCR, while TCRdb's copy carries only in-frame clones and drops some. Among 8,500 to 14,000 clones listed, about 82% were seen once. Exclusion of a patient followed from autoimmune disease history or systemic immunosuppression. The TCR was taken from an adult with an advanced solid tumor such as melanoma, head and neck, liver or kidney cancer. Specimen: CD4+ or CD8+ T cells sorted from blood, collected in a trial of the OX40 agonist ivuxolimab. The V and J genes are TRBV4-1 and TRBJ2-7; no clear D gene. CDR3 sequence: CASSQEPGRNEQYF. CDR3 nucleotide sequence: TGCGCCAGCAGCCAAGAACCTGGACGCAACGAGCAGTACTTC.